This TCR beta chain was retrieved from a study of CD8+ T cells in alopecia areata. Study conclusions and caveats: Scalp data also include sequences from resident alphabeta T cells of normal skin. Sharing of TCRs across patients appeared less clear than in mice, possibly for HLA-related reasons. For lesional scalp, especially alopecia totalis/universalis, clonality was higher than in normal scalp.

This clone came up once. Its antigen is still unknown. The CDR3 loop spans 15 amino acids. Germline V gene data show CDR1 as MNHEY and CDR2 as SMNVEV (reference sequence). The V gene lost 4 bases and the J gene lost 0 bases, with 10 bases spanning the gap. It was from PBMCs that CD4+ and CD8+ T cells were sorted. Extraction of RNA preceded its reverse transcription into cDNA, which served as the sequencing template. The method was immunoSEQ multiplex PCR; TCRdb's version includes in-frame clones alone and lacks a portion of them. The sample has about 140,000 clones, about three fifths seen once. The origin of this receptor is a human donor in good health. The V gene is TRBV27, the J gene TRBJ2-1; D is ambiguous. The specimen sequenced was CD8+ T cells sorted from blood. CDR3 nucleotide sequence: TGTGCCAGCAGTTCCGCGGATAGCTCCTACAATGAGCAGTTCTTC. It specifies CASSSADSSYNEQFF.